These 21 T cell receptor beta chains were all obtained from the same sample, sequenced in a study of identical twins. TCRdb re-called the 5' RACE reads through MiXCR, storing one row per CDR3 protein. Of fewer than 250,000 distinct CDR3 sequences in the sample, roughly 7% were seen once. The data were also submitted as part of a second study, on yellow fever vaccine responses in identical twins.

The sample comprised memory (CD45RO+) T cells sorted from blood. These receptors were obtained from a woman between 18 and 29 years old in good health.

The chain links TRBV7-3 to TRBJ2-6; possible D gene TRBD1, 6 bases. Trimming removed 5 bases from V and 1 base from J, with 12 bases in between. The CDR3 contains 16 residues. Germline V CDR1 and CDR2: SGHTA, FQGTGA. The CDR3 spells CASSPTGNSGANVLTF. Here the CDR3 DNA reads TGTGCCAGCAGCCCTACAGGGAATTCTGGGGCCAACGTCCTGACTTTC.

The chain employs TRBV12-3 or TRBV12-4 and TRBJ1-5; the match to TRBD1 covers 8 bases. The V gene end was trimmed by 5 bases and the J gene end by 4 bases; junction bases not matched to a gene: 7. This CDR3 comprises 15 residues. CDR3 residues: CASSPTGGLNQPQHF. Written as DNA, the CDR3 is TGTGCCAGCAGTCCTACAGGGGGTTTAAATCAGCCCCAGCATTTT.

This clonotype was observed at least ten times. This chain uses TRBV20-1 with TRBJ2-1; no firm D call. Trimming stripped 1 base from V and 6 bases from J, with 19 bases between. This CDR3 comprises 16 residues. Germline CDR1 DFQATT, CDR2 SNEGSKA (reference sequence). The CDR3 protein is CSARGPGSIGPNEQFF. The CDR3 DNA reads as TGCAGTGCTAGAGGACCCGGGTCTATCGGCCCCAATGAGCAGTTCTTC.

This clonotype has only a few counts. The CDR3, as DNA: TGTGCCAGCCGGAGGCCCGGAGGGGAGCTGTTTTTT. It specifies CASRRPGGELFF. V and J are TRBV28 and TRBJ2-2; possible D gene TRBD2, 5 bases. Germline V gene data show CDR1 as MDHEN and CDR2 as SYDVKM. The CDR3 covers 12 residues. With 8 bases removed from V and 8 bases from J, the gap between germline ends came to 12 bases.

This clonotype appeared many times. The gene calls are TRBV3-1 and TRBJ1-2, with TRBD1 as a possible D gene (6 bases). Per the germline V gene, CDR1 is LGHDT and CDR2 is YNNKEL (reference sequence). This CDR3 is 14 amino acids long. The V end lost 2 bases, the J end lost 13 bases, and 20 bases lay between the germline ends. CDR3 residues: CASSQTAGTRKATF. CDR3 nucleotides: TGTGCCAGCAGCCAAACCGCCGGGACACGGAAGGCCACCTTC.

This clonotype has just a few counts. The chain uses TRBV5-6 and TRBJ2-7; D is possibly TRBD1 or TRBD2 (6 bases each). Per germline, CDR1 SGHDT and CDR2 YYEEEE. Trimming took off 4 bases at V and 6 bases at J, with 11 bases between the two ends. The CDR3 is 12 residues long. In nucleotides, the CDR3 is TGTGCCAGCAGCAGGGGGGATTTCGAGCAGTACGTC. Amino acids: CASSRGDFEQYV.

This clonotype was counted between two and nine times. CDR3 coding DNA: TGTGCCACTCAGGGGCAGCCTCCAGCCAAAAACATTCAGTACTTC. This encodes CATQGQPPAKNIQYF. This rearrangement joins TRBV6-1 to TRBJ2-4, with TRBD1 as a possible D gene (6 bases). CDR3 length equals 15 residues. Germline CDR1 reads MNHNS; CDR2 reads SASEGT. Trimming took 10 bases from V and 0 from J, leaving 16 bases between them.

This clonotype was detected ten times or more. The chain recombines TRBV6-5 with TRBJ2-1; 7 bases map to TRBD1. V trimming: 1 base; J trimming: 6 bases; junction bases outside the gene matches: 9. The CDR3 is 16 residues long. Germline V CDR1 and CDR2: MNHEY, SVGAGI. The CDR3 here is CASSYLGVGTANEQFF. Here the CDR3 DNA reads TGTGCCAGCAGTTACTTAGGGGTAGGGACAGCCAATGAGCAGTTCTTC.

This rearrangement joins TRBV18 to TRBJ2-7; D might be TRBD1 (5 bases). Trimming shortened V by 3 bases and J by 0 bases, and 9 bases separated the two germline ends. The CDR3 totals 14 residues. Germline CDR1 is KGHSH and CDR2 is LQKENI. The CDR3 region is CASSPTGPSYEQYF. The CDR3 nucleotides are TGTGCCAGCTCACCCACAGGTCCCTCCTACGAGCAGTACTTC.

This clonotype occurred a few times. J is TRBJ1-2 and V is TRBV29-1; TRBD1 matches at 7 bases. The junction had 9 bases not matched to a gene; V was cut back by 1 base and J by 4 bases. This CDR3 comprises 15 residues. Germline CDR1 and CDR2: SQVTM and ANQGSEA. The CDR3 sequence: CSVEVGAGGSYGYTF. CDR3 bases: TGCAGCGTTGAAGTAGGGGCAGGGGGTTCCTATGGCTACACCTTC.

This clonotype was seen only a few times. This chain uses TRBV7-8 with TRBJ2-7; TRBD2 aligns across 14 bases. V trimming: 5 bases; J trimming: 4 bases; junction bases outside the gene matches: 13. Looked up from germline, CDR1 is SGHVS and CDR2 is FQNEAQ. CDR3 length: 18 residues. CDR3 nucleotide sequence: TGTGCCAGCAGCGCTTCTAACGGACTAGCGGGAGGTAAATACGAGCAGTACTTC. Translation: CASSASNGLAGGKYEQYF.

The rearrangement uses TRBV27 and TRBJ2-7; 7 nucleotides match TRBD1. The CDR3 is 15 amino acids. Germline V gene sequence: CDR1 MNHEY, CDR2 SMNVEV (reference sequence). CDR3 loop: CVSSPRTGGSYEQYV. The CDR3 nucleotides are TGTGTCAGCAGTCCCCGGACAGGCGGGTCCTACGAGCAGTACGTC.

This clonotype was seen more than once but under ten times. The CDR3 loop is CASSRGYTEAFF. The CDR3 DNA reads TGTGCCAGCAGCCGTGGGTACACTGAAGCTTTCTTT. The rearrangement joins TRBV3-1 to TRBJ1-1; unclear D gene. Trimming removed 4 bases from V and 3 bases from J, with 6 bases in between. This CDR3 is built from 12 residues. In germline, CDR1 is LGHDT, CDR2 YNNKEL (reference sequence).

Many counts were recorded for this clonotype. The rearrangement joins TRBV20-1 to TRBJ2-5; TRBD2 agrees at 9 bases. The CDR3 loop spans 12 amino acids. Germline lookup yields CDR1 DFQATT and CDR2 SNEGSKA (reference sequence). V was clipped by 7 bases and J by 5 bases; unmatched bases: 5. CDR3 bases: TGCAGTGTTAGCGGGAGTACCGAGACCCAGTACTTC. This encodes CSVSGSTETQYF.

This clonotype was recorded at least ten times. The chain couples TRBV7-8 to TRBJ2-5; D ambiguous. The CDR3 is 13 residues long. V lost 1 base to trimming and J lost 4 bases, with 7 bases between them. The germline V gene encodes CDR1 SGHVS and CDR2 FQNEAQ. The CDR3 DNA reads TGTGCCAGCAGCTTAGTTAGCAGAGAGACCCAGTACTTC. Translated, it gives CASSLVSRETQYF.

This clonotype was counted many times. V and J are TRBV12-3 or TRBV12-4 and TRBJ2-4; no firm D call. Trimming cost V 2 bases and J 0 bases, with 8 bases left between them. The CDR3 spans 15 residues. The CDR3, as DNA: TGTGCCAGCAGTTTACTAGAACTAGCCAAAAACATTCAGTACTTC. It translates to CASSLLELAKNIQYF.

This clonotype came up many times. The CDR3 region has the DNA TGCGCCAGCAGCTTGGGGTTTGGCTACACCTTC. Translating gives CASSLGFGYTF. This chain uses TRBV5-1 with TRBJ1-2; D not certain. Germline V CDR1 and CDR2: SGHRS, YFSETQ. V was cut by 0 bases and J by 7 bases, with 4 bases left in between. The CDR3 is 11 residues long. Combining the CDR3 with reference TRBV5-1 and TRBJ1-2 gives the whole variable domain KAGVTQTPRYLIKTRGQQVTLSCSPISGHRSVSWYQQTPGQGLQFLFEYFSETQRNKGNFPGRFSGRQFSNSRSEMNVSTLELGDSALYLCASSLGFGYTFGSGTRLTVV.

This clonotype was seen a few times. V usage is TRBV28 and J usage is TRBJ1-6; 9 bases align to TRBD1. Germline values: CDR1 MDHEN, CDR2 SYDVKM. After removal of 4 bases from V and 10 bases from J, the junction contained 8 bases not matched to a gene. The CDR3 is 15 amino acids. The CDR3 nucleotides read TGTGCCAGCAGTTGGATGGACAGGGGAGACTCACCCCTCCACTTT. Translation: CASSWMDRGDSPLHF.

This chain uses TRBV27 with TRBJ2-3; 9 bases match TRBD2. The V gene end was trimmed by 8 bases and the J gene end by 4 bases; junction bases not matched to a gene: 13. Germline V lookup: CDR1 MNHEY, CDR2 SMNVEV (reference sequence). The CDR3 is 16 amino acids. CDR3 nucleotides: TGTGCCAGCTCGTATACCGGGACTAGCCGGTCAGATACGCAGTATTTT. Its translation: CASSYTGTSRSDTQYF.

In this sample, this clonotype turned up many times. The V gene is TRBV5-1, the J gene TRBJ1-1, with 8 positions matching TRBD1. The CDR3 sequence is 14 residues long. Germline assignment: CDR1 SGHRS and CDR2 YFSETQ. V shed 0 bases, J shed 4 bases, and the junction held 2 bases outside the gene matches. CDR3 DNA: TGCGCCAGCAGCTTGGAAGGGACAGGCACTGAAGCTTTCTTT. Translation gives CASSLEGTGTEAFF.

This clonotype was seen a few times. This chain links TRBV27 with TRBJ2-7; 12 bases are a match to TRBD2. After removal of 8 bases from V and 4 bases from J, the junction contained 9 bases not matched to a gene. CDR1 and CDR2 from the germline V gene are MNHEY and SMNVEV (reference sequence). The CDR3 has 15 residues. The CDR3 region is CASGKLAGGPYEQYF. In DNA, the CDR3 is TGTGCCAGCGGAAAGCTAGCGGGAGGGCCTTACGAGCAGTACTTC.